The 22 T cell receptor beta chains below come from one sample, sequenced in a study of control samples from healthy donors and cancer patients. Sequencing used immunoSEQ multiplex PCR; TCRdb keeps in-frame clones, though not all of them. The sample lists 110,000 to 150,000 clones; 89% were seen once. What was sequenced was blood. These TCRs come from a young man in good health.

The rearrangement uses TRBV18 and TRBJ1-6, with D perhaps matching TRBD1 (5 bases). In germline, CDR1 is KGHSH, CDR2 LQKENI. The CDR3 sequence is 16 residues long. Deletions cut 0 bases from V and 6 bases from J, with 12 bases between. Here the CDR3 reads CASSPPSVQGNSPLHF. CDR3 coding DNA: TGTGCCAGCTCACCACCGTCGGTCCAGGGTAATTCACCCCTCCACTTT.

V is TRBV19 and J is TRBJ1-5, with D unclear. This CDR3 is 14 amino acids long. Trimming pared 5 bases from V and 3 bases from J, leaving 11 bases between. CDR1 and CDR2 (germline): LNHDA, SQIVND (reference sequence). The CDR3 bases are TGTGCCAGTAGTTCGTCCCGCCTCAATCAGCCCCAGCATTTT. It yields the protein CASSSSRLNQPQHF. Full variable domain (remainder filled in from reference TRBV19 and TRBJ1-5): DGGITQSPKYLFRKEGQNVTLSCEQNLNHDAMYWYRQDPGQGLRLIYYSQIVNDFQKGDIAEGYSVSREKKESFPLTVTSAQKNPTAFYLCASSSSRLNQPQHFGDGTRLSIL.

V and J are TRBV7-9 and TRBJ2-5, with unresolved D. Germline V gene lookup returns CDR1 SEHNR and CDR2 FQNEAQ (reference sequence). The V and J ends lost 1 base and 1 base respectively, with 7 bases between them. There are 14 residues in the CDR3. The CDR3 DNA is TGTGCCAGCAGCTTAGTCCGGTTCCAAGAGACCCAGTACTTC. It is translated as CASSLVRFQETQYF.

J is TRBJ1-2 and V is TRBV7-9, with D unclear. Germline CDR1 SEHNR, CDR2 FQNEAQ (reference sequence). V lost 0 bases and J lost 7, with 6 bases in between. The CDR3 sequence is 12 residues long. The CDR3 reads CASSLAPGGYTF. The CDR3, as DNA: TGTGCCAGCAGCTTAGCGCCGGGTGGCTACACCTTC.

The chain has TRBV12-3 or TRBV12-4 and TRBJ1-1; D is possibly TRBD1 (6 bases). CDR3 size: 13 residues. Trimming removed 6 bases from V and 4 bases from J, with 12 bases in between. CDR3 loop: CASSFNRATEAFF. Written as DNA, the CDR3 is TGTGCCAGCAGCTTTAACAGGGCCACTGAAGCTTTCTTT.

V is TRBV25-1 and J is TRBJ2-1; D might be TRBD1 or TRBD2, each matching 5 bases. Deletions cut 6 bases from V and 0 bases from J, with 12 bases between. The CDR3 length is 15 residues. Looked up from germline, CDR1 is MGHDK and CDR2 is SYGVNS. CDR3 nucleotide sequence: TGTGCCAGCAGCGACAGCGGCCTCTCCTACAATGAGCAGTTCTTC. Translating it yields CASSDSGLSYNEQFF.

This clone was recorded only once. The genes are TRBV10-3 and TRBJ2-1; 8 bases agree with TRBD2. With 10 bases clipped from V and 4 bases from J, the junction kept 12 bases outside the gene matches. The CDR3 spans 15 residues. Per germline, CDR1 ENHRY and CDR2 SYGVKD. The CDR3 loop is CATLAREGLYNEQFF. CDR3 nucleotide sequence: TGTGCCACCTTGGCTCGGGAGGGCCTTTACAATGAGCAGTTCTTC.

This chain connects TRBV2 to TRBJ1-5; D not resolved. This CDR3 spans 13 amino acids. CDR1 and CDR2 (germline): SNHLY, FYNNEI. The V end lost 5 bases, the J end lost 7 bases, and 12 bases lay between the germline ends. The CDR3 DNA sequence: TGTGCCAGCAGTCTGGACCAGAGGCAGCCCCAGCATTTT. Its translation: CASSLDQRQPQHF.

V is TRBV5-8 and J is TRBJ1-5; 9 bases line up with TRBD1. The germline V gene has CDR1 SGHTS and CDR2 YDEGEE. Losses at the gene ends were 0 bases for V and 5 bases for J; bases not matched to a gene: 9. The CDR3 has 17 residues. CDR3 amino acids: CASSLEATGGVYQPQHF. The DNA of the CDR3 is TGTGCCAGCAGCTTGGAGGCTACAGGGGGCGTTTATCAGCCCCAGCATTTT.

J is TRBJ1-5 and V is TRBV4-2; 11 bases fit TRBD1. The V and J ends lost 4 bases and 7 bases, in that order; junction bases with no gene match: 6. Germline lookup yields CDR1 LGHNA and CDR2 YNFKEQ. CDR3 size: 15 residues. This CDR3 reads CASSPGDRGEQPQHF. CDR3 coding DNA: TGTGCCAGCAGCCCCGGGGACAGGGGGGAGCAGCCCCAGCATTTT.

The chain links TRBV18 to TRBJ2-6; maybe TRBD1 (5 bases). V lost 3 bases and J lost 8, with 11 bases in between. The CDR3 runs to 14 residues. The germline gives CDR1 KGHSH, CDR2 LQKENI. The CDR3 sequence: CASSPLREPNVLTF. DNA for the CDR3: TGTGCCAGCTCACCGCTCAGGGAACCCAACGTCCTGACTTTC.

V and J are TRBV4-2 and TRBJ2-1, with 9 positions matching TRBD2. With V trimmed by 4 bases and J by 3 bases, 13 bases remained unmatched. The CDR3 has 18 amino acids. From germline, CDR1 is LGHNA and CDR2 YNFKEQ. As DNA, the CDR3 is TGTGCCAGCAGCCGATCCGGCGGGGGGGCCGGGCTCTACAATGAGCAGTTCTTC. Translating it yields CASSRSGGGAGLYNEQFF.

With respect to this clone: Germline is not matched at one junction end, which may reflect a read error. The sample contains more than one DNA sequence encoding this CDR3. The V gene is TRBV4-3, the J gene TRBJ1-1; D call uncertain. Looked up from germline, CDR1 is LGHNA and CDR2 is YSLEER. The CDR3 sequence is 15 residues long. The chain's CDR3 is CASSRSADAGTEAFF. For the CDR3, the DNA is TGCGCCAGTAGCCGATCCGCGGACGCCGGCACTGAAGCTTTCTTT.

CDR3 loop: CASSKGGGNQPQHF. The CDR3, as DNA: TGTGCCAGCAGCAAAGGGGGAGGGAATCAGCCCCAGCATTTT. The gene calls are TRBV9 and TRBJ1-5; D is perhaps TRBD1 (6 bases). The ends were cut back, 4 bases at V and 4 bases at J, with 12 bases in the middle. The CDR3 is 14 residues long. Germline V gene data show CDR1 as SGDLS and CDR2 as YYNGEE.

The genes are TRBV7-3 and TRBJ2-3, with TRBD2 matching 10 bases. The ends lost 4 bases at V and 2 bases at J; junction bases unmatched: 3. This CDR3 comprises 15 residues. The germline gives CDR1 SGHTA, CDR2 FQGTGA. The chain's CDR3 is CASSWTSGPTDTQYF. In nucleotides, the CDR3 is TGTGCCAGCAGCTGGACTAGCGGACCCACAGATACGCAGTATTTT.

The gene calls are TRBV7-2 and TRBJ1-2, with unresolved D. V was clipped by 3 bases and J by 4 bases, with 9 bases between them. Germline CDR1 is SGHTA and CDR2 is FQGNSA. This CDR3 region has 13 residues. CDR3 DNA sequence: TGTGCCAGCAGCTTGGACGTATCCTATGGCTACACCTTC. Its translation: CASSLDVSYGYTF.

A note on this clone: This sample also contains other DNA sequences that code for the same CDR3. The J gene is TRBJ2-7, the V gene TRBV20-1; D gene ambiguous. The CDR3 length is 11 residues. Germline CDR1 reads DFQATT; CDR2 reads SNEGSKA (reference sequence). V was shortened by 0 bases and J by 6 bases, with 6 bases between the two germline ends. Here the CDR3 reads CSARDGREQYF. CDR3 in DNA: TGCAGTGCTAGAGACGGCCGCGAGCAGTACTTC.

The chain employs TRBV6-5 and TRBJ2-7, with TRBD1 identical over 8 bases. The CDR3 is 13 residues long. V gave up 2 bases and J gave up 6 bases; unmatched junction bases: 3. CDR1 MNHEY and CDR2 SVGAGI come from the germline V gene. CDR3 DNA sequence: TGTGCCAGCAGTTACGGCAGGGGGCCCGAGCAGTACTTC. This translates into CASSYGRGPEQYF.

The genes are TRBV5-7 and TRBJ2-2, with TRBD2 identical over 7 bases. TRBV5-7 qualifies as an ORF whose function is uncertain. This CDR3 has 15 residues. V lost 4 bases and J lost 6; bases outside the gene matches: 9. CDR3 sequence reads: CASSPTSVDPGELFF. Here the CDR3 DNA reads TGTGCCAGCAGCCCCACTAGCGTCGACCCCGGGGAGCTGTTTTTT.

The chain carries TRBV2 and TRBJ2-3; D is perhaps TRBD2 (6 bases). V lost 8 bases and J lost 5, with 17 bases in between. Germline lookup yields CDR1 SNHLY and CDR2 FYNNEI. The CDR3 runs to 14 residues. This chain's CDR3 is CASLSGRSQDTQYF. In DNA, the CDR3 is TGTGCCAGCCTCTCGGGGAGGTCCCAAGATACGCAGTATTTT.

A note on this clone: The sample has other DNA sequences that encode this CDR3 too. This sequence joins TRBV18 and TRBJ2-7; 8 positions match TRBD1. Germline CDR1 is KGHSH and CDR2 is LQKENI. The CDR3 runs 13 residues. V dropped 4 bases and J dropped 4; count of bases not matched to a gene: 3. CDR3 nucleotide sequence: TGTGCCAGCTCACTGGGACAGGTTTACGAGCAGTACTTC. Residues: CASSLGQVYEQYF. The entire variable domain, with the rest obtained from reference TRBV18 and TRBJ2-7, is as follows: NAGVMQNPRHLVRRRGQEARLRCSPMKGHSHVYWYRQLPEEGLKFMVYLQKENIIDESGMPKERFSAEFPKEGPSILRIQQVVRGDSAAYFCASSLGQVYEQYFGPGTRLTVT.

The chain carries TRBV6-5 and TRBJ2-1; no definite D call. V was cut by 0 bases and J by 8 bases, with 11 bases left in between. The CDR3 length is 14 residues. Germline CDR1 is MNHEY and CDR2 is SVGAGI. The chain's CDR3 is CASSYSGPADEQFF. CDR3 nucleotides: TGTGCCAGCAGTTACTCCGGACCCGCCGATGAGCAGTTCTTC.